This T cell receptor beta chain was found in a study of blood T cell repertoires in COVID-19. As for the study in general: T cells, B-cell-depleted T cells, or PBMCs provided the cDNA or gDNA that served as material.

All enrollees were roughly 18 to 89 years old and from under 25 US areas. Grouping used clinical history reported by participants in a survey and questionnaire. The authors' processing: Amplification from reference gene primers served as the basis for estimated nucleated cell counts. The repertoire was sequenced with immunoSEQ multiplex PCR; TCRdb's copy has only in-frame clones and lacks some. That table is the source of V, J and clone size, and D and trimming were worked out from the DNA. The sample lists approximately 190,000 clones, 84% occurring once. This CDR3 has 16 residues. Trimming took 3 bases from V and 4 from J; bases not matched to a gene: 9. CDR1 and CDR2 from the germline V gene are MGHRA and YSYEKL.

This chain uses TRBV4-1 with TRBJ1-5, with 7 bases aligning to TRBD1. The sequenced material came from PBMCs or T cells enriched from blood (not recorded which). This clonotype originated in a woman in her twenties or thirties who had been exposed to COVID-19. The DNA of the CDR3 is TGCGCCAGCAGCCACTCCTTGGGACAGAGTAATCAGCCCCAGCATTTT. Amino acids: CASSHSLGQSNQPQHF.